The 26 T cell receptor beta chains in this list originate from one sample, sequenced in a study of blood T cell repertoires in COVID-19. The assay was immunoSEQ multiplex PCR, and TCRdb's table has in-frame clones only and misses some. The sample contains under 100,000 clones, around 80% of which appear only once. Specimen: peripheral blood. The origin of the receptors is a man between 60 and 75 years old with acute or convalescent COVID-19.

The rearrangement uses TRBV5-6 and TRBJ2-3; D is undetermined. Germline V gene sequence: CDR1 SGHDT, CDR2 YYEEEE. V was cut by 1 base and J by 8 bases, with 17 bases left in between. This CDR3 region has 15 residues. The CDR3 sequence: CASSLWQAAAGTQYF. CDR3 coding DNA: TGTGCCAGCAGCTTGTGGCAGGCCGCCGCCGGTACGCAGTATTTT.

To note about this clone: At one boundary the junction diverges from the germline segment, which might be a read error. The chain links TRBV5-1 to TRBJ2-1; 9 bases agree with TRBD2. The CDR3 length is 14 residues. Germline V gene lookup returns CDR1 SGHRS and CDR2 YFSETQ. The DNA of the CDR3 is TGCCCCAGCAGGCGGGGGGGTGGTAACAATGAGCAGTTCTTC. Encoded protein: CPSRRGGGNNEQFF.

CDR3 bases: TGTGCCAGCACCTCTCAGGCAGCGAACACTGAAGCTTTCTTT. Translating gives CASTSQAANTEAFF. The J gene is TRBJ1-1, the V gene TRBV7-9; D not resolved. V dropped 7 bases and J dropped 1 base, with 13 bases sitting between them. The CDR3 totals 14 residues. Germline CDR1 SEHNR, CDR2 FQNEAQ (reference sequence).

This chain connects TRBV11-2 to TRBJ2-7, with 9 bases matching TRBD2. Germline V gene sequence: CDR1 SGHAT, CDR2 FQNNGV. V lost 5 bases, J lost 4 bases, and 6 bases stayed unmatched. The CDR3 has 14 amino acids. CDR3 bases: TGTGCCAGCAGCCCAGGACTAGCGTTATACGAGCAGTACTTC. Its protein product is CASSPGLALYEQYF.

This clone was counted once. The chain combines TRBV11-2 with TRBJ2-1; maybe TRBD1 (6 bases). The CDR3 has 14 amino acids. The germline CDR1 and CDR2 sequences are SGHAT and FQNNGV. V dropped 5 bases and J dropped 4 bases, with 12 bases sitting between them. The CDR3 sequence: CASSTQGLYNEQFF. DNA for the CDR3: TGTGCCAGCAGCACACAGGGTTTGTACAATGAGCAGTTCTTC.

A single count supports this clone. The rearrangement uses TRBV18 and TRBJ1-1; D possibly corresponds to TRBD1 (6 bases). V lost 2 bases and J lost 1, with 11 bases in between. The CDR3 length is 15 residues. From germline, CDR1 is KGHSH and CDR2 LQKENI. This chain's CDR3 is CASSPSGTTNTEAFF. In DNA, the CDR3 is TGTGCCAGCTCACCATCCGGGACAACGAACACTGAAGCTTTCTTT. The full variable domain, completed using reference TRBV18 and TRBJ1-1, is NAGVMQNPRHLVRRRGQEARLRCSPMKGHSHVYWYRQLPEEGLKFMVYLQKENIIDESGMPKERFSAEFPKEGPSILRIQQVVRGDSAAYFCASSPSGTTNTEAFFGQGTRLTVV.

This clone came up once. The rearrangement uses TRBV6-5 and TRBJ2-5; D might be TRBD1 (6 bases). Germline V gene lookup returns CDR1 MNHEY and CDR2 SVGAGI. CDR3 length equals 15 residues. Trimming shortened V by 6 bases and J by 2 bases, and 16 bases separated the two germline ends. The CDR3 DNA sequence: TGTGCCAGCAGGCTCCGGGACACCCGACAAGAGACCCAGTACTTC. It codes for CASRLRDTRQETQYF.

The chain combines TRBV27 with TRBJ2-3; TRBD2 agrees at 12 bases. CDR1 MNHEY and CDR2 SMNVEV come from the germline V gene (reference sequence). The CDR3 is made up of 16 amino acids. V trimming: 5 bases; J trimming: 1 base; junction bases outside the gene matches: 4. CDR3 loop: CASSPRLAGGTDTQYF. The CDR3 nucleotides are TGTGCCAGCAGTCCCAGACTAGCGGGAGGCACAGATACGCAGTATTTT.

The chain employs TRBV6-5 and TRBJ1-4; TRBD1 agrees at 9 bases. CDR3 length: 15 amino acids. Losses at the gene ends were 4 bases for V and 8 bases for J; bases not matched to a gene: 8. Germline V gene lookup returns CDR1 MNHEY and CDR2 SVGAGI. In nucleotides, the CDR3 is TGTGCCAGCAGTTCCCGACAGGGGGGACGGGAAAAACTGTTTTTT. This gives the protein CASSSRQGGREKLFF.

The V gene is TRBV29-1, the J gene TRBJ2-3; 8 bases fit TRBD2. Trimming took 6 bases from V and 5 from J; bases not matched to a gene: 1. CDR1 is SQVTM, CDR2 ANQGSEA, per germline. The CDR3 consists of 11 residues. CDR3 DNA sequence: TGCAGCGTACGGGAGGGAGATACGCAGTATTTT. Protein sequence: CSVREGDTQYF.

The table lists this clone with a few counts. The gene calls are TRBV9 and TRBJ1-2; D might be TRBD1 (5 bases). CDR1 and CDR2 (germline): SGDLS, YYNGEE. Trimming removed 0 bases at V and 3 bases at J, with 12 bases between. The CDR3 runs to 15 residues. Here the CDR3 DNA reads TGTGCCAGCAGCGTAGGGGGCGAAAGATACTATGGCTACACCTTC. Translation gives CASSVGGERYYGYTF.

This chain connects TRBV28 to TRBJ1-2; 7 bases are a match to TRBD1. The CDR3 totals 18 residues. From germline, CDR1 is MDHEN and CDR2 SYDVKM. The trim removed 4 bases at V and 0 bases at J, leaving 14 bases unmatched. The CDR3 DNA sequence: TGTGCCAGCAGTTCCCTCGCTCCTACAGGGGTAACTAACTATGGCTACACCTTC. This encodes CASSSLAPTGVTNYGYTF.

The chain combines TRBV12-2 with TRBJ2-7; the D call of TRBD2 is as the table states it, not checked on the DNA. TRBV12-2 is a listed pseudogene. The CDR3 consists of 16 residues. CDR3 nucleotides: TGTGCAAGTCGCTCCCTGGCTGTAGCGGGACGGGACGAGCAGTACTTC. Protein sequence: CASRSLAVAGRDEQYF.

The rearrangement links TRBV18 to TRBJ2-6, with D maybe TRBD1 (7 bases). Between the trimmed V and J ends, which lost 7 bases and 4 bases, there was a span of 20 bases. Germline CDR1 is KGHSH and CDR2 is LQKENI. The CDR3 spans 17 residues. DNA for the CDR3: TGTGCCAGCTTAGGTCAAACAGGGGAGGCCGGGGCCAACGTCCTGACTTTC. Translated: CASLGQTGEAGANVLTF. Using reference TRBV18 and TRBJ2-6 for the parts outside the CDR3, the full variable domain is NAGVMQNPRHLVRRRGQEARLRCSPMKGHSHVYWYRQLPEEGLKFMVYLQKENIIDESGMPKERFSAEFPKEGPSILRIQQVVRGDSAAYFCASLGQTGEAGANVLTFGAGSRLTVL.

CDR3 coding DNA: TGCGCCAGCAGCCGGGGACAGATCTACAATGAGCAGTTCTTC. Amino acids: CASSRGQIYNEQFF. This rearrangement joins TRBV5-1 to TRBJ2-1; 7 nucleotides agree with TRBD1. This CDR3 contains 14 residues. V shed 4 bases, J shed 3 bases, and the junction held 4 bases outside the gene matches. Per germline, CDR1 SGHRS and CDR2 YFSETQ.

The chain is built from TRBV6-5 and TRBJ2-4; D might be TRBD2 (6 bases). The germline gives CDR1 MNHEY, CDR2 SVGAGI. Trimming pared 7 bases from V and 5 bases from J, leaving 15 bases between. CDR3 length: 14 amino acids. The CDR3, as DNA: TGTGCCAGCACCCCCGGGAGTTCAGAAAACATTCAGTACTTC. This sequence encodes CASTPGSSENIQYF.

The chain uses TRBV30 and TRBJ1-4, with unresolved D. This CDR3 has 11 residues. Trimming removed 5 bases at V and 5 bases at J, with 6 bases between. CDR1 and CDR2 from the germline V gene are GTSNPN and SVGIG (reference sequence). The CDR3 reads CAWGLNEKLFF. DNA of the CDR3: TGTGCCTGGGGACTCAATGAAAAACTGTTTTTT.

This clone showed up just a few times. The rearrangement links TRBV5-1 to TRBJ2-5, with TRBD1 matching 7 bases. The CDR3 covers 14 residues. Germline V gene lookup returns CDR1 SGHRS and CDR2 YFSETQ. The V and J ends lost 4 bases and 3 bases, in that order; junction bases with no gene match: 6. The CDR3 region is CASSMGTAEETQYF. CDR3 sequence (DNA): TGCGCCAGCAGCATGGGGACAGCTGAAGAGACCCAGTACTTC.

The rearrangement links TRBV19 to TRBJ1-5; a possible D gene is TRBD1 (5 bases). The CDR3 has 16 amino acids. V lost 5 bases and J 4 bases, leaving 18 bases between the germline ends. The germline gives CDR1 LNHDA, CDR2 SQIVND (reference sequence). The CDR3 DNA sequence: TGTGCCAGTAGTCCACGACCCGGGGGAAGTAATCAGCCCCAGCATTTT. Its protein product is CASSPRPGGSNQPQHF.

This chain uses TRBV6-5 with TRBJ1-1; D remains unclear. This CDR3 contains 13 residues. Germline V CDR1 and CDR2: MNHEY, SVGAGI. V was cut by 4 bases and J by 1 base, with 7 bases left in between. The CDR3 DNA reads TGTGCCAGCAGTTCACGGGAGAACACTGAAGCTTTCTTT. Translation: CASSSRENTEAFF.

The chain uses TRBV19 and TRBJ2-5; TRBD2 matches 11 bases. With 4 bases clipped from V and 3 bases from J, the junction kept 4 bases outside the gene matches. Germline CDR1 reads LNHDA; CDR2 reads SQIVND (reference sequence). The CDR3 consists of 15 residues. The CDR3 DNA sequence: TGTGCCAGTAGTAAAGCTAGCGGGAGGAAAGAGACCCAGTACTTC. Protein product: CASSKASGRKETQYF.

For this clone: The junction departs from the called germline gene at one end, perhaps through a read error. The chain combines TRBV7-7 with TRBJ2-5, with 8 bases fitting TRBD2. The CDR3 contains 15 residues. Germline V gene sequence: CDR1 SSHAT, CDR2 FNYEAQ (reference sequence). CDR3 nucleotide sequence: TGTGCTAGCAGCTTAAGACCGGGAGGGCTGGAGACCCAGTACTTC. It specifies CASSLRPGGLETQYF.

This chain connects TRBV6-4 to TRBJ1-1; 8 bases align to TRBD1. The CDR3 loop spans 13 amino acids. Germline CDR1 reads MRHNA; CDR2 reads SNTAGT. The J segment lost 1 base and the V segment lost 6 bases, leaving 1 base of the junction unmatched. The CDR3 spells CASRGTGNTEAFF. CDR3 DNA sequence: TGTGCCAGCAGGGGGACAGGGAACACTGAAGCTTTCTTT.

This clone appeared once. V usage is TRBV5-1 and J usage is TRBJ1-1, with D perhaps TRBD1 (5 bases). Germline V gene data show CDR1 as SGHRS and CDR2 as YFSETQ. V was clipped by 0 bases and J by 7 bases, with 10 bases between them. The CDR3 sequence is 13 residues long. The CDR3, as DNA: TGCGCCAGCAGCTTGGGCGGGGGAGGTGAAGCTTTCTTT. It encodes CASSLGGGGEAFF.

V gene TRBV3-1 (or the pseudogene TRBV3-2) combines with J gene TRBJ2-1; 7 bases are shared with TRBD1. CDR3 size: 14 residues. Germline CDR1 LGHDT, CDR2 YNNKEL (reference sequence). Unmatched junction bases numbered 1, after V lost 1 base and J lost 4 bases. The CDR3 DNA reads as TGTGCCAGCAGCCAAGGGGGACAGTACAATGAGCAGTTCTTC. It encodes CASSQGGQYNEQFF.

This chain joins TRBV28 and TRBJ2-1, with TRBD2 matching 8 bases. CDR3 length: 17 residues. CDR1 and CDR2 (germline): MDHEN, SYDVKM. V was clipped by 7 bases and J by 9 bases; unmatched bases: 20. This chain's CDR3 is CASTPSRPGLGSIEQFF. Here the CDR3 DNA reads TGTGCCAGCACCCCCTCGAGACCGGGACTAGGCTCCATTGAGCAGTTCTTC.